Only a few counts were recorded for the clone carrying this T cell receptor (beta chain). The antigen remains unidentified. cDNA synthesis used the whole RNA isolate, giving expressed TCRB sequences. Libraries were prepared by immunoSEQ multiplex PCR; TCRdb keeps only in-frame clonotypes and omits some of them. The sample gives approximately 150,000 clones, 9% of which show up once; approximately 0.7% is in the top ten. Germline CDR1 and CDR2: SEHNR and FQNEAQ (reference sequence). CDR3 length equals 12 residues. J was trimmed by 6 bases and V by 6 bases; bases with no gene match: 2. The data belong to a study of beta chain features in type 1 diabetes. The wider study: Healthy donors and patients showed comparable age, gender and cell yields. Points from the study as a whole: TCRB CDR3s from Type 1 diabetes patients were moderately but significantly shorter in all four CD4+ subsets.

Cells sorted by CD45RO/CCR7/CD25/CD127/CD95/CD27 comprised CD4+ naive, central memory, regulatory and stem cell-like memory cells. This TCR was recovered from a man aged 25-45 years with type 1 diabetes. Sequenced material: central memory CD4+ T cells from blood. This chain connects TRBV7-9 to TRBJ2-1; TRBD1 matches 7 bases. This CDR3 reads CASRGQVNEQFF. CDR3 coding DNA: TGTGCCAGCAGAGGACAGGTCAATGAGCAGTTCTTC.